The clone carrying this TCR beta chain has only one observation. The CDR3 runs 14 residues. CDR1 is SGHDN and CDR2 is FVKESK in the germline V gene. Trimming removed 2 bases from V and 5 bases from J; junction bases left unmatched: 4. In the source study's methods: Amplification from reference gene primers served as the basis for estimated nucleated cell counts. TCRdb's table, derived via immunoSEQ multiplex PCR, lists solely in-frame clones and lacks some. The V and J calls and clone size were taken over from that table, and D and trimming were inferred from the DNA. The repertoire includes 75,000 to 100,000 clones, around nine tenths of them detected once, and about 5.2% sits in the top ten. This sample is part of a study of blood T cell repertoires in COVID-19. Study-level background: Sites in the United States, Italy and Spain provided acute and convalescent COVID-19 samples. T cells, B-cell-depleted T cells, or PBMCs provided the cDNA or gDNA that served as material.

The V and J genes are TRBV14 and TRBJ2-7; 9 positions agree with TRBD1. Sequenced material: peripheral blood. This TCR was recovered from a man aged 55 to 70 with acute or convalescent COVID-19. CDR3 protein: CASSQTGQGNEQYF. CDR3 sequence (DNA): TGTGCCAGCAGCCAAACGGGACAGGGTAACGAGCAGTACTTC. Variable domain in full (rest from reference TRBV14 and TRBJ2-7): EAGVTQFPSHSVIEKGQTVTLRCDPISGHDNLYWYRRVMGKEIKFLLHFVKESKQDESGMPNNRFLAERTGGTYSTLKVQPAELEDSGVYFCASSQTGQGNEQYFGPGTRLTVT.